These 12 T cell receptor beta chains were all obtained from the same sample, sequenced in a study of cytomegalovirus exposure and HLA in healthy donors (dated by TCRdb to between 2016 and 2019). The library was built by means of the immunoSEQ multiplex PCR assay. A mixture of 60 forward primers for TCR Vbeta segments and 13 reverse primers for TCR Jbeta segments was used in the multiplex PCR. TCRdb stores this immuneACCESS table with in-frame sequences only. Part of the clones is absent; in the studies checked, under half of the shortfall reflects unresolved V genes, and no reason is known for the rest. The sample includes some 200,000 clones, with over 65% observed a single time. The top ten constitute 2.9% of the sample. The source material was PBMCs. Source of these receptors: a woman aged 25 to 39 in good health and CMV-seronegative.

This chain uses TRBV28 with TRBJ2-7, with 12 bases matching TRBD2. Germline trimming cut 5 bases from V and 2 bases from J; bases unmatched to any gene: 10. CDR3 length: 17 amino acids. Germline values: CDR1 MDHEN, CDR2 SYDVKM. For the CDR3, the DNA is TGTGCCAGCAGTCTTGGGGCTAGCGGGAGGGTAACCTACGAGCAGTACTTC. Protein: CASSLGASGRVTYEQYF. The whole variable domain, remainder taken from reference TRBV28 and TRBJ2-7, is DVKVTQSSRYLVKRTGEKVFLECVQDMDHENMFWYRQDPGLGLRLIYFSYDVKMKEKGDIPEGYSVSREKKERFSLILESASTNQTSMYLCASSLGASGRVTYEQYFGPGTRLTVT.

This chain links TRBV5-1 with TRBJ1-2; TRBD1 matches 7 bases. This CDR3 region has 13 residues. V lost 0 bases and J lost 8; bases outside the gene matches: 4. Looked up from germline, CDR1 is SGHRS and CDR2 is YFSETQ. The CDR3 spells CASSLGQGSGYTF. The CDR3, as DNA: TGCGCCAGCAGCTTGGGACAGGGAAGCGGCTACACCTTC.

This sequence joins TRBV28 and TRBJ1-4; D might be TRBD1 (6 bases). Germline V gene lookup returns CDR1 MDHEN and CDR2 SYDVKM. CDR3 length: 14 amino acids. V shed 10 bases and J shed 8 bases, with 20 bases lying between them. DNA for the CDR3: TGTGCCACTCGATCGGGGGGGCAACTCGAAAAACTGTTTTTT. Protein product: CATRSGGQLEKLFF. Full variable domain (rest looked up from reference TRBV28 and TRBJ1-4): DVKVTQSSRYLVKRTGEKVFLECVQDMDHENMFWYRQDPGLGLRLIYFSYDVKMKEKGDIPEGYSVSREKKERFSLILESASTNQTSMYLCATRSGGQLEKLFFGSGTQLSVL.

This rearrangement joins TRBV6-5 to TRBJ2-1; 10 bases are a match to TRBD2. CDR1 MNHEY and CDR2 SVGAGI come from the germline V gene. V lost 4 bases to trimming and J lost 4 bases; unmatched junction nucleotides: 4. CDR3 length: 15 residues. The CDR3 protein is CASSFGLAAYNEQFF. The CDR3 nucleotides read TGTGCCAGCAGTTTCGGACTAGCGGCATACAATGAGCAGTTCTTC.

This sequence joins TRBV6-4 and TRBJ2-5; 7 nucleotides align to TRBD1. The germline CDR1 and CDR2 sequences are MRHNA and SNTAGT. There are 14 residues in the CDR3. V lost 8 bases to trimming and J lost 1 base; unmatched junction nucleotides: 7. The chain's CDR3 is CASPRGLGQETQYF. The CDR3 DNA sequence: TGTGCCAGCCCGAGGGGGCTCGGCCAAGAGACCCAGTACTTC.

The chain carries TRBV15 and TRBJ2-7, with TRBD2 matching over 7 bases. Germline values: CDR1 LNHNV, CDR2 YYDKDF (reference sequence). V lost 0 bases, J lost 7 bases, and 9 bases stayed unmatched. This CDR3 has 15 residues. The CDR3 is CATSRDREGAGEQYF. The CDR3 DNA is TGTGCCACCAGCAGAGATAGGGAGGGCGCGGGGGAGCAGTACTTC.

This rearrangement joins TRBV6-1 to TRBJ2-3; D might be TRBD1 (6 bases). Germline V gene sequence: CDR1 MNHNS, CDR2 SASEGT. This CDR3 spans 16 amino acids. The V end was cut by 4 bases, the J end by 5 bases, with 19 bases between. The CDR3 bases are TGTGCCAGCAGTGTCACCGGGACACCGGGCGGAGATACGCAGTATTTT. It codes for CASSVTGTPGGDTQYF.

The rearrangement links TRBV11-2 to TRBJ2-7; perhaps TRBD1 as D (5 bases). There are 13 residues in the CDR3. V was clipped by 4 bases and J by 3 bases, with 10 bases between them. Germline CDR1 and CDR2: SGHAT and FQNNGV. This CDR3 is CASSWGGNYEQYF. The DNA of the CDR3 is TGTGCCAGCAGCTGGGGCGGAAACTACGAGCAGTACTTC.

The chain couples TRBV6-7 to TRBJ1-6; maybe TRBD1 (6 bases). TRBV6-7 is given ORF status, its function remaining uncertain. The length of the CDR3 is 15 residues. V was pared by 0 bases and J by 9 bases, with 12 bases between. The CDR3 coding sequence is TGTGCCAGCAGTTACTCTGAACAGGGTAGTTCACCCCTCCACTTT. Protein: CASSYSEQGSSPLHF.

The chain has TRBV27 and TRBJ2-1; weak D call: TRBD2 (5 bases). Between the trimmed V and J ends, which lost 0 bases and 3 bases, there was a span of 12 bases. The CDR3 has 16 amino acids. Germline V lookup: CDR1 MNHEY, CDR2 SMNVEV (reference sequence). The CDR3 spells CASSLSFRLNYNEQFF. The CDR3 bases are TGTGCCAGCAGTTTATCTTTCAGACTAAACTACAATGAGCAGTTCTTC.

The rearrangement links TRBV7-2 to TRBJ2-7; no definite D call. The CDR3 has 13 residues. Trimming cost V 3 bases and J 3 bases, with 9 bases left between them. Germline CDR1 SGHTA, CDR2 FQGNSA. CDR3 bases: TGTGCCAGCAGCTTTCTAGGCATCTACGAGCAGTACTTC. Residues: CASSFLGIYEQYF.

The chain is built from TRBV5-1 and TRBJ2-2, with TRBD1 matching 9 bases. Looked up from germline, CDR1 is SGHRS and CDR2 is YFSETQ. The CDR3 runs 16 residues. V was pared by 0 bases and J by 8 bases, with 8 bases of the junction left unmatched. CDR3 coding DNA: TGCGCCAGCAGCTTGGAAGGGACAGGGTTCCTTGGGGAGCTGTTTTTT. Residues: CASSLEGTGFLGELFF. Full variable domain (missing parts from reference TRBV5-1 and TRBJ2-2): KAGVTQTPRYLIKTRGQQVTLSCSPISGHRSVSWYQQTPGQGLQFLFEYFSETQRNKGNFPGRFSGRQFSNSRSEMNVSTLELGDSALYLCASSLEGTGFLGELFFGEGSRLTVL.